A single sample gave rise to the 32 T cell receptor beta chains below, sequenced in a study of T-cell reconstitution after alpha-beta-depleted transplantation in children. Unique molecular identifiers were incorporated into the prepared TCRbeta library. TCRdb itself ran the PCR reads through MiXCR, one entry per CDR3 protein. The data hold about 300,000 distinct CDR3 sequences, with around 7.1% observed a single time. Broader study findings: Counts and diversity of T cells one year after transplant came mostly from newly produced T cells.

These TCRs are of unknown antigen specificity. The sample in question was peripheral blood, obtained 360 days after TCRalphabeta/CD19-depleted stem cell transplant. These receptors all come from a female patient aged 2-15 years who had a stem cell transplant for Fanconi anemia, so the T cells may come from the graft donor.

Concerning this clonotype itself: Since no conserved phenylalanine or tryptophan closes the CDR3, a read error is the likely cause. V and J are TRBV2 and TRBJ2-1, with D possibly matching TRBD1 (6 bases). Deletions cut 8 bases from V and 2 bases from J, with 10 bases between. CDR1 SNHLY and CDR2 FYNNEI come from the germline V gene. The CDR3 has 13 residues. The CDR3 region is CASSTGTYNEQFY. CDR3 bases: TGTGCCAGCTCCACAGGGACCTACAATGAGCAGTTCTAC.

This clonotype came up many times. The chain has TRBV7-6 and TRBJ2-1, with 9 bases fitting TRBD1. This CDR3 has 16 amino acids. Trimming at V came to 2 bases and at J to 6 bases, leaving 8 bases not matched to a gene. Germline assignment: CDR1 SGHVS and CDR2 FNYEAQ. As DNA, the CDR3 is TGTGCCAGCAGCTTATACACCGGGACAGGGTCCAATGAGCAGTTCTTC. Its protein is CASSLYTGTGSNEQFF.

This clonotype was observed many times. The chain joins TRBV6-5 to TRBJ1-5, with 10 bases lining up with TRBD1. The CDR3 is 14 residues long. Germline values: CDR1 MNHEY, CDR2 SVGAGI. Trimming at V came to 4 bases and at J to 5 bases, leaving 2 bases not matched to a gene. The DNA of the CDR3 is TGTGCCAGCAGTTCGGGACAGGGGTATCAGCCCCAGCATTTT. Encoded protein: CASSSGQGYQPQHF.

This clonotype occurred a few times. The chain uses TRBV27 and TRBJ1-1; D uncertain. The ends were cut back, 6 bases at V and 12 bases at J, with 17 bases in the middle. From germline, CDR1 is MNHEY and CDR2 SMNVEV (reference sequence). The CDR3 contains 12 residues. The CDR3 coding sequence is TGTGCCAGCAGCAAGGACCAGCGGGGATCTTTCTTT. Translation gives CASSKDQRGSFF.

This clonotype was picked up many times. V usage is TRBV27 and J usage is TRBJ2-7; the D gene is possibly TRBD2 (5 bases). The ends were cut back, 3 bases at V and 3 bases at J, with 9 bases in the middle. There are 13 residues in the CDR3. Germline loops: CDR1 MNHEY, CDR2 SMNVEV (reference sequence). The CDR3 DNA reads as TGTGCCAGCAGTTTGCAGGAGGACTACGAGCAGTACTTC. Translating it yields CASSLQEDYEQYF.

The rearrangement joins TRBV14 to TRBJ2-3; D is possibly TRBD1 or TRBD2 (5 bases each). The length of the CDR3 is 16 residues. The V gene lost 4 bases and the J gene lost 3 bases, with 17 bases spanning the gap. The germline CDR1 and CDR2 sequences are SGHDN and FVKESK. This chain's CDR3 is CASSPGPFPFTDTQYF. As DNA, the CDR3 is TGTGCCAGCAGCCCGGGACCTTTCCCGTTTACAGATACGCAGTATTTT.

There are many counts of this clonotype. The chain recombines TRBV7-2 with TRBJ1-2; 7 bases match TRBD1. Germline CDR1 and CDR2: SGHTA and FQGNSA. The CDR3 consists of 13 residues. Trimming at V came to 6 bases and at J to 4 bases, leaving 5 bases not matched to a gene. CDR3: CASSRDSLYGYTF. The CDR3 DNA reads as TGTGCCAGCAGTCGGGACAGCCTCTATGGCTACACCTTC.

The sample holds a few counts of this clonotype. This chain connects TRBV11-2 to TRBJ2-7; D gene uncertain. Trimming stripped 2 bases from V and 4 bases from J, with 12 bases between. Germline-derived CDR1 and CDR2 are SGHAT and FQNNGV. The CDR3 length is 14 residues. In DNA form, the CDR3 reads TGTGCCAGCAGCTTATCTAGTTCGGTTTACGAGCAGTACGTC. This gives the protein CASSLSSSVYEQYV.

This clonotype was picked up many times. The chain employs TRBV10-3 and TRBJ2-5; TRBD1 agrees at 7 bases. The CDR3 contains 16 residues. The V gene end was trimmed by 6 bases and the J gene end by 1 base; junction bases not matched to a gene: 11. Germline V gives CDR1 ENHRY, CDR2 SYGVKD. The CDR3 DNA follows: TGTGCCATCAGCTCCGACAGGGCCCCGTCCCAAGAGACCCAGTACTTC. Translation: CAISSDRAPSQETQYF.

The V call is TRBV7-6, the J call TRBJ2-1; no clear D gene. Germline CDR1 reads SGHVS; CDR2 reads FNYEAQ. V lost 5 bases, J lost 0 bases, and 11 bases lay in between. This CDR3 contains 15 residues. This CDR3 reads CASSPDKSSYNEQFF. CDR3 in DNA: TGTGCCAGCAGCCCAGACAAGAGCTCCTACAATGAGCAGTTCTTC.

This clonotype occurred many times. The chain carries TRBV7-2 and TRBJ2-3, with D perhaps matching TRBD2 (6 bases). The germline gives CDR1 SGHTA, CDR2 FQGNSA. The ends were cut back, 3 bases at V and 9 bases at J, with 10 bases in the middle. The length of the CDR3 is 12 residues. The CDR3 region is CASSFLLATQYF. The DNA for the CDR3 is TGTGCCAGCAGCTTTCTACTAGCCACGCAGTATTTT.

This chain joins TRBV11-3 and TRBJ2-7, with 9 positions matching TRBD1. CDR3 size: 14 residues. Germline trimming cut 5 bases from V and 3 bases from J; bases unmatched to any gene: 5. Germline loops: CDR1 SGHNT, CDR2 YENEEA. CDR3 sequence: CASSPGQGGYEQYF. CDR3 nucleotide sequence: TGTGCCAGCAGCCCGGGACAGGGAGGCTACGAGCAGTACTTC.

This sequence joins TRBV7-9 and TRBJ1-1; D uncertain. Germline V gives CDR1 SEHNR, CDR2 FQNEAQ (reference sequence). The V and J ends lost 3 bases and 0 bases respectively, with 11 bases between them. This CDR3 is built from 15 residues. CDR3: CASSFLGSLNTEAFF. DNA of the CDR3: TGTGCCAGCAGCTTTCTGGGCAGCCTGAACACTGAAGCTTTCTTT.

This chain links TRBV28 with TRBJ1-6; D is unresolved. The ends were cut back, 2 bases at V and 6 bases at J, with 8 bases in the middle. Germline V gene lookup returns CDR1 MDHEN and CDR2 SYDVKM. The CDR3 is 14 residues long. Here the CDR3 reads CASSLGVFNSPLHF. As DNA, the CDR3 is TGTGCCAGCAGTTTAGGAGTGTTTAATTCACCCCTCCACTTT.

The table lists this clonotype with a few counts. V and J are TRBV6-9 and TRBJ2-7; D remains ambiguous. Trimming stripped 4 bases from V and 3 bases from J, with 10 bases between. The V gene's germline CDR1 is MNHGY and CDR2 SVAAGI. This CDR3 has 13 residues. The CDR3 DNA sequence: TGTGCCAGCAGTTCCCGAAACAACTACGAGCAGTACTTC. Protein: CASSSRNNYEQYF.

This clonotype was picked up a small number of times. V is TRBV28 and J is TRBJ2-7; D gene ambiguous. Germline CDR1 is MDHEN and CDR2 is SYDVKM. This CDR3 has 11 amino acids. V was pared by 7 bases and J by 3 bases, with 7 bases between. The CDR3 protein is CASMVRYEQYF. The DNA for the CDR3 is TGTGCCAGCATGGTCCGCTACGAGCAGTACTTC.

At least ten counts were recorded for this clonotype. V is TRBV28 and J is TRBJ1-5; D gene unclear. This CDR3 contains 11 residues. Trimming pared 5 bases from V and 10 bases from J, leaving 9 bases between. Germline CDR1 is MDHEN and CDR2 is SYDVKM. DNA for the CDR3: TGTGCCAGCAGTGTCGACCAACCCCAGCATTTT. Translation: CASSVDQPQHF. The whole variable domain, filled in from reference TRBV28 and TRBJ1-5, reads DVKVTQSSRYLVKRTGEKVFLECVQDMDHENMFWYRQDPGLGLRLIYFSYDVKMKEKGDIPEGYSVSREKKERFSLILESASTNQTSMYLCASSVDQPQHFGDGTRLSIL.

This clonotype appeared a few times. The chain is built from TRBV5-8 and TRBJ2-7; TRBD2 is a possible D gene (5 bases). The V gene lost 6 bases and the J gene lost 2 bases, with 12 bases spanning the gap. Germline V CDR1 and CDR2: SGHTS, YDEGEE. CDR3 length: 13 residues. The CDR3 sequence is CASKLTGAYEQYF. As DNA, the CDR3 is TGTGCCAGCAAACTAACCGGGGCCTACGAGCAGTACTTC.

This clonotype has a count of ten or more. J is TRBJ1-1 and V is TRBV21-1. TRBV21-1 is listed as a pseudogene. The CDR3 totals 12 residues. The CDR3 nucleotides read TGTGCCAGCAGCAAACAGGACACTGAAGCTTTCTTT. This codes for CASSKQDTEAFF.

This clonotype showed up many times. The gene calls are TRBV5-1 and TRBJ2-1, with no clear D. There are 13 residues in the CDR3. The V gene lost 4 bases and the J gene lost 2 bases, with 7 bases spanning the gap. Germline V gives CDR1 SGHRS, CDR2 YFSETQ. For the CDR3, the DNA is TGCGCCAGCAGCAGATCTACCTACAATGAGCAGTTCTTC. Protein product: CASSRSTYNEQFF.

Many counts were recorded for this clonotype. The genes are TRBV20-1 and TRBJ2-3; D remains ambiguous. This CDR3 contains 13 residues. V was pared by 4 bases and J by 3 bases, with 11 bases between. Germline-derived CDR1 and CDR2 are DFQATT and SNEGSKA (reference sequence). The CDR3 loop reads CSAKITPTDTQYF. CDR3 in DNA: TGCAGTGCTAAGATAACCCCGACAGATACGCAGTATTTT.

This clonotype has at least ten counts. The V call is TRBV29-1, the J call TRBJ2-3; TRBD1 matches 7 bases. V dropped 7 bases and J dropped 4; count of bases not matched to a gene: 5. This CDR3 comprises 12 residues. Looked up from germline, CDR1 is SQVTM and CDR2 is ANQGSEA. CDR3 amino acids: CSADRVADTQYF. In nucleotides, the CDR3 is TGCAGCGCTGACAGGGTAGCAGATACGCAGTATTTT.

The rearrangement uses TRBV27 and TRBJ1-6; possibly TRBD1 for D (5 bases). Per germline, CDR1 MNHEY and CDR2 SMNVEV (reference sequence). There are 16 residues in the CDR3. The V end was cut by 3 bases, the J end by 3 bases, with 12 bases between. CDR3 coding DNA: TGTGCCAGCAGTTTTGAGCGGGGGAACTATAATTCACCCCTCCACTTT. This gives the protein CASSFERGNYNSPLHF.

This clonotype came up many times. V usage is TRBV5-6 and J usage is TRBJ2-5; TRBD2 matches 7 bases. From germline, CDR1 is SGHDT and CDR2 YYEEEE. CDR3 length equals 14 residues. Trimming cost V 3 bases and J 5 bases; bases outside gene matches: 7. In DNA, the CDR3 is TGTGCCAGCAGCTCCACTAGCGCCGGGGAGACCCAGTACTTC. Protein product: CASSSTSAGETQYF.

This clonotype was recorded a few times. In nucleotides, the CDR3 is TGTGCCAGCAGCGCCCGCGGTCAGACAGATACGCAGTATTTT. Residues: CASSARGQTDTQYF. The chain has TRBV7-2 and TRBJ2-3; D not resolved. The V gene's germline CDR1 is SGHTA and CDR2 FQGNSA. The V gene lost 5 bases and the J gene lost 3 bases, with 12 bases spanning the gap. This CDR3 spans 14 amino acids.

The CDR3 sequence is CASSFSGGAQETQYF. In DNA, the CDR3 is TGTGCCAGCAGCTTTAGCGGGGGGGCCCAAGAGACCCAGTACTTC. This sequence joins TRBV7-2 and TRBJ2-5, with 11 bases aligning to TRBD2. The CDR3 length is 15 residues. The ends lost 3 bases at V and 1 base at J; junction bases unmatched: 1. Per the germline V gene, CDR1 is SGHTA and CDR2 is FQGNSA.

This clonotype appeared many times. The CDR3 region has the DNA TGCAGCGTTGAAGTTCAGGGGGGCTACTACGAGCAGTACTTC. It specifies CSVEVQGGYYEQYF. This chain joins TRBV29-1 and TRBJ2-7, with a possible D match to TRBD1 (7 bases). Germline lookup yields CDR1 SQVTM and CDR2 ANQGSEA. The V and J ends lost 1 base and 3 bases respectively, with 13 bases between them. CDR3 length: 14 amino acids.

This clonotype was found a few times. The rearrangement joins TRBV5-1 to TRBJ1-4; 10 bases map to TRBD1. From germline, CDR1 is SGHRS and CDR2 YFSETQ. This CDR3 has 16 amino acids. Trimming took 4 bases from V and 10 from J; bases not matched to a gene: 13. CDR3 sequence reads: CASSPDSTGGLRKLFF. DNA for the CDR3: TGCGCCAGCAGCCCCGATTCGACAGGGGGCCTGCGAAAACTGTTTTTT.

The table lists this clonotype with many counts. The chain carries TRBV9 and TRBJ1-4, with TRBD1 matching over 10 bases. The CDR3 is made up of 14 amino acids. CDR1 is SGDLS and CDR2 is YYNGEE in the germline V gene. J was trimmed by 5 bases and V by 4 bases; bases with no gene match: 2. For the CDR3, the DNA is TGTGCCAGCAGCCCGGGACAGGGGAATGAAAAACTGTTTTTT. Its protein is CASSPGQGNEKLFF.

In this sample, this clonotype turned up many times. This chain links TRBV7-9 with TRBJ2-3, with 10 bases that match TRBD2. Looked up from germline, CDR1 is SEHNR and CDR2 is FQNEAQ (reference sequence). The CDR3 loop spans 16 amino acids. V lost 3 bases, J lost 7 bases, and 10 bases stayed unmatched. CDR3 region: CASSFQRAGGPYTQYF. Written as DNA, the CDR3 is TGTGCCAGCAGCTTCCAGAGAGCGGGGGGGCCGTATACGCAGTATTTT.

This clonotype was recorded at least ten times. The chain is built from TRBV5-1 and TRBJ2-7; D gene unclear. This CDR3 is built from 13 residues. V lost 0 bases and J lost 0, with 4 bases in between. Germline V gives CDR1 SGHRS, CDR2 YFSETQ. The CDR3 region is CASSLVASYEQYV. DNA for the CDR3: TGCGCCAGCAGCTTGGTGGCCTCCTACGAGCAGTACGTC.

The chain recombines TRBV7-9 with TRBJ1-2; weak D call: TRBD1 (6 bases). The CDR3 loop spans 15 amino acids. V was trimmed by 5 bases and J by 3 bases, leaving 16 bases between them. Looked up from germline, CDR1 is SEHNR and CDR2 is FQNEAQ (reference sequence). The DNA of the CDR3 is TGTGCCAGCAGCCCAGGGGTGATAGGTGACTATGGCTACACCTTC. Translated, it gives CASSPGVIGDYGYTF.